The clone carrying this T cell receptor beta chain was counted only a few times. The antigen is not known. Unique molecular identifiers were present on cDNA, and template switching added a universal primer site. TCRdb reprocessed the 5' RACE reads with MiXCR, giving one entry per CDR3 protein. The sample shows 570,000 or so distinct CDR3 sequences, around 9.6% of them seen only once. The data belong to a study of identical twins. Study results and limitations: Excess twin sharing in beta out-of-frame sequences was weaker. Out-of-frame TCR alpha sharing observed in monozygotic twins exceeded model estimates.

Germline values: CDR1 DFQATT, CDR2 SNEGSKA (reference sequence). The CDR3 spans 16 residues. The V and J ends lost 1 base and 4 bases respectively, with 16 bases between them. The sample was also linked to a second study, of yellow fever vaccine responses in identical twins.

What was sequenced was PBMCs. This TCR derives from a young woman in good health. The rearrangement links TRBV20-1 to TRBJ2-2, with TRBD2 as a possible D gene (6 bases). DNA for the CDR3: TGCAGTGCTAGAGGGGACTCCCGGCCTACCACCGGGGAGCTGTTTTTT. It codes for CSARGDSRPTTGELFF.